The clone carrying this TCR beta chain occurred many times. Its antigen is unknown. Sample-barcoded 5' priming and a J-beta primer mix drove a second PCR of roughly 6 to 12 cycles. Every cDNA molecule bore a tag from a template-switch adaptor containing 12 random nucleotides. A single record per CDR3 protein comes from TCRdb applying MiXCR to the 5' RACE reads. The sample yields about 680,000 distinct CDR3 sequences, around 49% seen once. This record belongs to a study of blood T cells in healthy people across ages. Germline V gene lookup returns CDR1 DFQATT and CDR2 SNEGSKA (reference sequence). The length of the CDR3 is 14 residues. Trimming removed 5 bases from V and 3 bases from J; junction bases left unmatched: 6. Total RNA extracted from each sample amounted to at least 5 micrograms. Findings and limits, study-wide: Unsorted PBMC input precluded a conclusive naive versus antigen-experienced comparison. Higher diversity and more naive CD4+ cells were features of long-lived donors, compared to aged donors.

The source is a woman in her sixties or seventies in good health. The V call is TRBV20-1, the J call TRBJ2-5, with 10 bases that match TRBD2. The sample taken for sequencing was blood. CDR3 in DNA: TGCAGTGCTTATACTCTAGCGGGAGAAGAGACCCAGTACTTC. Amino acids: CSAYTLAGEETQYF.